The T cell receptor (beta chain) described here comes from a study of read filtering for tumor transcriptome and immune sequencing. CDR1 DFQATT and CDR2 SNEGSKA come from the germline V gene (reference sequence). The germline V and J ends were trimmed by 0 bases and 5 bases, with 7 bases remaining between them. CDR3 size: 12 residues. From about 0.4 ug of RNA, a library with molecular barcoded alpha/delta and beta/gamma adaptors was made. One entry per CDR3 protein, called by TCRdb with MiXCR from the reads. The profile covers tens of thousands of distinct CDR3 sequences, with roughly 18% appearing a single time and 11% to 15% taken by the ten largest. This clonotype was picked up many times.

This TCR derives from a donor aged 40 or older with multiple myeloma. J is TRBJ1-1 and V is TRBV20-1; D remains unclear. The sequenced sample was a population of CD138-negative cells sorted from bone marrow. CDR3: CSARDQYTEAFF. DNA for the CDR3: TGCAGTGCTAGAGATCAGTATACTGAAGCTTTCTTT.